The 3 T cell receptor beta chains in this list originate from one sample, sequenced in a study of control samples from healthy donors and cancer patients. Only in-frame clones appear in the TCRdb table, and some are missing; sequencing was by immunoSEQ multiplex PCR. The sample lists about 150,000 clones, roughly 94% occurring once. Sequenced input: blood. The origin of the receptors is a man aged 40-49 years in good health.

The V and J genes are TRBV30 and TRBJ1-1; D unresolved. This CDR3 is 12 amino acids long. With 1 base removed from V and 11 bases from J, the gap between germline ends came to 14 bases. Per the germline V gene, CDR1 is GTSNPN and CDR2 is SVGIG (reference sequence). CDR3 sequence: CAWSGGLPGAFF. DNA of the CDR3: TGTGCCTGGAGTGGCGGCTTACCGGGGGCTTTCTTT.

The rearrangement joins TRBV11-2 to TRBJ1-3; D ambiguous. Germline lookup yields CDR1 SGHAT and CDR2 FQNNGV. Trimming stripped 4 bases from V and 4 bases from J, with 8 bases between. The CDR3 loop spans 13 amino acids. The CDR3 bases are TGTGCCAGCAGCTGGGGTGAGGGAAACACCATATATTTT. Protein: CASSWGEGNTIYF. The variable domain in full, completed from reference TRBV11-2 and TRBJ1-3, reads EAGVAQSPRYKIIEKRQSVAFWCNPISGHATLYWYQQILGQGPKLLIQFQNNGVVDDSQLPKDRFSAERLKGVDSTLKIQPAKLEDSAVYLCASSWGEGNTIYFGEGSWLTVV.

This clone was recorded at least ten times. The gene calls are TRBV7-2 and TRBJ1-5, with a tentative D call TRBD1 (6 bases). Per the germline V gene, CDR1 is SGHTA and CDR2 is FQGNSA. The CDR3 loop spans 13 amino acids. V gave up 7 bases and J gave up 9 bases, with 16 bases separating them. CDR3 in amino acids: CASTQGGLGPQHF. DNA of the CDR3: TGTGCCAGCACCCAAGGGGGGTTAGGGCCCCAGCATTTT.